Below, 6 T cell receptor beta chains from the same sample are listed, as sequenced in a study of T cell repertoires in cytomegalovirus infection. TCRdb redid the calling of the reads with MiXCR, one entry per CDR3 protein. The top ten clones hold approximately 9.9% of a sample with about 150,000 distinct CDR3 sequences, 23% of them seen once. The sample comprised PBMCs. Every receptor here comes from a human donor in good health (CMV status not recorded). Some clones in this sample may be carry-over from other donors' samples.

This clonotype came up a few times. The genes are TRBV2 and TRBJ1-5, with a weak D call TRBD1 (5 bases). CDR1 and CDR2 from the germline V gene are SNHLY and FYNNEI. This CDR3 is built from 15 residues. Trimming pared 4 bases from V and 4 bases from J, leaving 14 bases between. The CDR3 region has the DNA TGTGCCAGCAGTGTAGACAGAGCCAAGAATCAGCCCCAGCATTTT. Its translation is CASSVDRAKNQPQHF.

This clonotype was seen only a few times. The chain uses TRBV12-3 or TRBV12-4 and TRBJ1-3; D possibly corresponds to TRBD1 (6 bases). V was pared by 3 bases and J by 4 bases, with 10 bases between. The CDR3 consists of 14 residues. The DNA of the CDR3 is TGTGCCAGCAGTTTGGTGACAGGCGGAAACACCATATATTTT. It yields the protein CASSLVTGGNTIYF.

A few counts support this clonotype. CDR3: CASSLAPGLSYNEQFF. CDR3 coding DNA: TGTGCCAGCAGCTTAGCTCCAGGGCTGTCCTACAATGAGCAGTTCTTC. The chain links TRBV7-2 to TRBJ2-1, with D tentatively TRBD1 (5 bases). Germline values: CDR1 SGHTA, CDR2 FQGNSA. Deletions cut 0 bases from V and 1 base from J, with 10 bases between. There are 16 residues in the CDR3.

The chain has TRBV11-1 and TRBJ1-1; no clear D. Trimming pared 3 bases from V and 6 bases from J, leaving 8 bases between. The CDR3 is 12 amino acids. Germline lookup yields CDR1 SGHAT and CDR2 FQDESV (reference sequence). The CDR3 loop is CASSFHRAEAFF. The CDR3, as DNA: TGTGCCAGCAGCTTCCATAGGGCTGAAGCTTTCTTT. Complete variable domain (other parts from reference TRBV11-1 and TRBJ1-1): EAEVAQSPRYKITEKSQAVAFWCDPISGHATLYWYRQILGQGPELLVQFQDESVVDDSQLPKDRFSAERLKGVDSTLKIQPAELGDSAMYLCASSFHRAEAFFGQGTRLTVV.

This clonotype appeared many times. J is TRBJ1-4 and V is TRBV7-6; D is possibly TRBD1 (5 bases). Trimming took off 1 base at V and 4 bases at J, with 22 bases between the two ends. There are 19 residues in the CDR3. Germline lookup yields CDR1 SGHVS and CDR2 FNYEAQ. As DNA, the CDR3 is TGTGCCAGCAGCTTAGACCCCGGGACGGATAAGTGGGATAATGAAAAACTGTTTTTT. Amino acid sequence: CASSLDPGTDKWDNEKLFF.

The chain uses TRBV29-1 and TRBJ1-2, with TRBD1 matching over 7 bases. The germline CDR1 and CDR2 sequences are SQVTM and ANQGSEA. V gave up 5 bases and J gave up 6 bases; unmatched junction bases: 9. The CDR3 is 13 amino acids. The CDR3 protein is CSVPGGWRDGYTF. CDR3 nucleotides: TGCAGCGTTCCAGGGGGTTGGCGGGATGGCTACACCTTC.